This TCR beta chain emerged from a study of cytomegalovirus exposure and HLA in healthy donors. Study observations and caveats: Subsequent analysis found a tendency for first-cohort TCR clusters to co-occur within the 95 to 150 validation repertoires.

Using immunoSEQ multiplex PCR, the repertoire was profiled, and TCRdb retains in-frame clones only, with some absent. This sample has roughly 150,000 clones; about 95% occur once, and the top ten carry 1.8%. Comment on this clone: Its antigen is as yet unknown.

Deletions cut 5 bases from V and 2 bases from J, with 12 bases between. Per the germline V gene, CDR1 is GTSNPN and CDR2 is SVGIG (reference sequence). The CDR3 has 13 residues. This chain uses TRBV30 with TRBJ1-1; D might be TRBD1 (5 bases). Sequences were obtained from PBMCs. The sequence derives from a man between 18 and 29 years old in good health and CMV-seropositive. CDR3 protein: CAWQYGANTEAFF. CDR3 bases: TGTGCCTGGCAGTATGGGGCAAACACTGAAGCTTTCTTT.